These 22 T cell receptor beta chains were sequenced from one sample in a study of monozygotic twins with inflammatory bowel disease. Reanalyzing the 5' RACE reads, TCRdb keeps one entry per CDR3 protein, without DNA. The listing records about 330,000 distinct CDR3 sequences. Sequenced material: blood. The receptors were gathered from a human donor with ulcerative colitis or Crohn's disease, or a healthy co-twin of an affected twin (not recorded which).

The CDR3 is CASSVAPSSGNTIYF. The genes are TRBV9 and TRBJ1-3; the TRBD1 assignment by TCRdb is unverifiable without DNA. This CDR3 spans 15 amino acids. Germline lookup yields CDR1 SGDLS and CDR2 YYNGEE.

This sequence joins TRBV5-4 and TRBJ1-6. Germline V gives CDR1 SGHNT, CDR2 YYREEE (reference sequence). CDR3 size: 15 residues. The CDR3 protein is CASSLGGLLNSPLHF.

V is TRBV7-9 and J is TRBJ1-1; TCRdb outputs TRBD1, but without DNA this stays unchecked. Germline values: CDR1 SEHNR, CDR2 FQNEAQ (reference sequence). The CDR3 contains 16 residues. The CDR3 is CASTKTGSSMNTEAFF.

V gene TRBV9 combines with J gene TRBJ2-3; TCRdb indicates TRBD1, and absent DNA this call remains unverified. CDR1 and CDR2 from the germline V gene are SGDLS and YYNGEE. The CDR3 has 14 amino acids. The CDR3 reads CASSAAGVQDTQYF. The variable domain in full, completed from reference TRBV9 and TRBJ2-3, reads DSGVTQTPKHLITATGQRVTLRCSPRSGDLSVYWYQQSLDQGLQFLIQYYNGEERAKGNILERFSAQQFPDLHSELNLSSLELGDSALYFCASSAAGVQDTQYFGPGTRLTVL.

The genes are TRBV12-3 or TRBV12-4 and TRBJ2-1; TCRdb selects TRBD1, and the lack of DNA leaves this call unchecked. The CDR3 runs to 13 residues. CDR3 residues: CASSLEGRHEQFF.

The chain has TRBV12-3 or TRBV12-4 and TRBJ2-7; TCRdb reports TRBD2, a call that lacks DNA to check it against. This CDR3 has 15 amino acids. The CDR3 sequence: CASSPPKGEVSEQYF.

The chain has TRBV5-1 and TRBJ2-3; TCRdb's D gene call, TRBD1, goes unchecked for lack of DNA. The germline V gene has CDR1 SGHRS and CDR2 YFSETQ. The CDR3 runs to 14 residues. The CDR3 sequence is CASSLNRGPDTQYF.

This chain uses TRBV5-1 with TRBJ2-1; TCRdb's D call of TRBD2 is untestable without DNA. Per germline, CDR1 SGHRS and CDR2 YFSETQ. CDR3 size: 16 residues. CDR3 region: CASSNLAGSSYNEQFF.

The V call is TRBV11-2, the J call TRBJ2-7; TCRdb reports TRBD1, a call that lacks DNA to check it against. Germline V lookup: CDR1 SGHAT, CDR2 FQNNGV. CDR3 size: 16 residues. CDR3 region: CASSSEGGVLGDEQYF.

The chain recombines TRBV19 with TRBJ2-1. Per the germline V gene, CDR1 is LNHDA and CDR2 is SQIVND (reference sequence). The length of the CDR3 is 13 residues. The CDR3 protein is CASSGGTYNEQFF.

The chain links TRBV2 to TRBJ2-3; without DNA, the TCRdb call of TRBD2 cannot be checked. CDR3 size: 15 residues. The germline V gene encodes CDR1 SNHLY and CDR2 FYNNEI. The CDR3 loop reads CASSGEAGGTDTQYF.

V usage is TRBV3-1 and J usage is TRBJ2-7; the TCRdb D gene call, TRBD2, has no DNA to confirm it. The CDR3 sequence is 15 residues long. In germline, CDR1 is LGHDT, CDR2 YNNKEL (reference sequence). CDR3 in amino acids: CASSQLAGGYNEQYF.

The CDR3 loop is CASSSSPGSNQPQHF. The genes are TRBV7-2 and TRBJ1-5. CDR3 length equals 15 residues. The germline CDR1 and CDR2 sequences are SGHTA and FQGNSA.

V usage is TRBV27 and J usage is TRBJ2-2; TCRdb indicates TRBD2, and absent DNA this call remains unverified. CDR1 is MNHEY, CDR2 SMNVEV, per germline (reference sequence). CDR3 size: 12 residues. The chain's CDR3 is CASSFGGGRLFF.

CDR3 sequence reads: CASSPAEFETQYF. The V and J genes are TRBV18 and TRBJ2-5. This CDR3 has 13 residues. Germline V gives CDR1 KGHSH, CDR2 LQKENI.

V is TRBV5-1 and J is TRBJ1-4. This CDR3 is built from 15 residues. From germline, CDR1 is SGHRS and CDR2 YFSETQ. Here the CDR3 reads CASSLVRGGNEKLFF.

This rearrangement joins TRBV10-3 to TRBJ1-1; TCRdb selects TRBD1, and the lack of DNA leaves this call unchecked. Germline loops: CDR1 ENHRY, CDR2 SYGVKD. CDR3 size: 13 residues. The CDR3 reads CAISLTGNTEAFF.

The gene calls are TRBV2 and TRBJ1-1; TCRdb names TRBD1, which stays unverified in the absence of DNA. Germline V gives CDR1 SNHLY, CDR2 FYNNEI. The CDR3 is 13 amino acids. This CDR3 reads CASRNTGSTEAFF.

The chain is built from TRBV6-6 and TRBJ1-1; there is no DNA to check the TCRdb D call of TRBD1. This CDR3 contains 11 residues. CDR1 and CDR2 from the germline V gene are MNHNY and SVGAGI (reference sequence). The CDR3 spells CASGTNTEAFF.

This chain links TRBV29-1 with TRBJ1-1; the D call from TCRdb, TRBD1, cannot be confirmed without DNA. This CDR3 is built from 13 residues. Looked up from germline, CDR1 is SQVTM and CDR2 is ANQGSEA. CDR3 loop: CSVCQGVPYEAFF.

The chain is built from TRBV6-6 and TRBJ2-2. CDR1 is MNHNY and CDR2 is SVGAGI in the germline V gene (reference sequence). The CDR3 length is 14 residues. CDR3 protein: CASTKDIKAGELFF.

The chain links TRBV3-1 to TRBJ1-5; TCRdb's D gene call, TRBD1, goes unchecked for lack of DNA. The germline V gene has CDR1 LGHDT and CDR2 YNNKEL (reference sequence). The CDR3 extends over 17 amino acids. The CDR3 here is CASSQDYRDSLNQPQHF. Full variable domain (rest looked up from reference TRBV3-1 and TRBJ1-5): DTAVSQTPKYLVTQMGNDKSIKCEQNLGHDTMYWYKQDSKKFLKIMFSYNNKELIINETVPNRFSPKSPDKAHLNLHINSLELGDSAVYFCASSQDYRDSLNQPQHFGDGTRLSIL.